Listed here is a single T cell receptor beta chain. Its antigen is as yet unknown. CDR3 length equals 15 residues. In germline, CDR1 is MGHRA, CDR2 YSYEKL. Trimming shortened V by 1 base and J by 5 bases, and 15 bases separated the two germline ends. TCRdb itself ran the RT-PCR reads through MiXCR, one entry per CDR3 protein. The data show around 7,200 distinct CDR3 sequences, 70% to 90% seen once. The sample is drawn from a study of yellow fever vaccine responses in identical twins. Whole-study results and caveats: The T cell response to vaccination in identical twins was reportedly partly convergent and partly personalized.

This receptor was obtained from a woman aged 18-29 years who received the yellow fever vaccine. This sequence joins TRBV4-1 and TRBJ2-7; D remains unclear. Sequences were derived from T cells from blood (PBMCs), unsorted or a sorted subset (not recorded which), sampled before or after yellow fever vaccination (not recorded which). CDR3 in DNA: TGCGCCAGCAGCCAAGGAGGCCCCGGGCAAAACGAGCAGTACTTC. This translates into CASSQGGPGQNEQYF.